Shown below are 8 T cell receptor beta chains from a single sample sequenced in a study of blood T cells in healthy people across ages. The use of a sample-barcoded 5' primer and a J-beta primer mix characterized a second PCR of about 7 to 12 cycles. TCRdb used MiXCR to reprocess the 5' RACE reads, holding one entry per CDR3 protein. Of 1.5 million to 2 million distinct CDR3 sequences detected, approximately 28% appear once; the ten largest clones hold 6.5% to 8.5%. Sequenced input: blood. The receptors shown here come from a woman between 25 and 40 years old in good health.

The V call is TRBV9, the J call TRBJ2-7; no definite D call. Germline CDR1 is SGDLS and CDR2 is YYNGEE. CDR3 length: 16 amino acids. Trimming left V 1 base short and J 7 bases short, with 21 bases between. The CDR3 DNA reads as TGTGCCAGCAGCGTATCAGGTGGACGTACCTTCAATGAGCAGTACTTC. It yields the protein CASSVSGGRTFNEQYF.

The chain couples TRBV29-1 to TRBJ1-2; no definite D call. V was cut by 7 bases and J by 7 bases, with 16 bases left in between. In germline, CDR1 is SQVTM, CDR2 ANQGSEA. The CDR3 spans 12 residues. This CDR3 is CSGGLWSGGYTF. CDR3 bases: TGCAGCGGGGGTTTATGGAGTGGTGGCTACACCTTC.

In this sample, this clonotype turned up many times. The chain links TRBV29-1 to TRBJ2-7; the D gene could be TRBD1 or TRBD2 (5 bases each). V was pared by 6 bases and J by 2 bases, with 14 bases between. The CDR3 is 13 amino acids. Germline-derived CDR1 and CDR2 are SQVTM and ANQGSEA. CDR3 in amino acids: CSVVQGRPYEQYF. In nucleotides, the CDR3 is TGCAGCGTCGTTCAGGGACGTCCCTACGAGCAGTACTTC.

This clonotype was seen a handful of times. The rearrangement links TRBV12-3 or TRBV12-4 to TRBJ1-2; the match to TRBD1 covers 7 bases. J lost 0 bases, V lost 3 bases, and 4 bases had no gene match. The CDR3 runs to 15 residues. CDR3 protein: CASSFSGTANYGYTF. CDR3 in DNA: TGTGCCAGCAGTTTTTCCGGGACAGCTAACTATGGCTACACCTTC.

Regarding this clonotype: The CDR3 does not close with the conserved phenylalanine or tryptophan, likely indicating a read error. The DNA is left out, because the CDR3 cannot be placed on it with certainty; the CDR3 is given as TCRdb lists it. V usage is TRBV10-3 and J usage is TRBJ2-7; whether TRBD2, the table's D call, matches the DNA was not checked. Including both end residues, the CDR3 is 14 amino acids long. Germline assignment: CDR1 ENHRY and CDR2 SYGVKD. CDR3 protein: CAISESLEGGRASL.

This chain links TRBV27 with TRBJ1-4; D is unclear. The CDR3 runs 13 residues. The V gene's germline CDR1 is MNHEY and CDR2 SMNVEV (reference sequence). The V end lost 5 bases, the J end lost 5 bases, and 9 bases lay between the germline ends. CDR3 in DNA: TGTGCCAGCAGTAGCTTTAGGAATGAAAAACTGTTTTTT. It codes for CASSSFRNEKLFF. The full variable domain, its missing parts supplied by reference TRBV27 and TRBJ1-4, is EAQVTQNPRYLITVTGKKLTVTCSQNMNHEYMSWYRQDPGLGLRQIYYSMNVEVTDKGDVPEGYKVSRKEKRNFPLILESPSPNQTSLYFCASSSFRNEKLFFGSGTQLSVL.

The chain joins TRBV5-6 to TRBJ2-3; D remains unclear. Germline CDR1 SGHDT, CDR2 YYEEEE. V was pared by 0 bases and J by 0 bases, with 14 bases between. This CDR3 has 17 residues. The CDR3 sequence is CASSLGLQRASTDTQYF. CDR3 coding DNA: TGTGCCAGCAGCTTGGGTCTCCAAAGGGCTAGCACAGATACGCAGTATTTT.

The chain is built from TRBV5-4 and TRBJ2-5; 7 positions match TRBD2. Germline V gene data show CDR1 as SGHNT and CDR2 as YYREEE (reference sequence). The length of the CDR3 is 16 residues. With V trimmed by 0 bases and J by 4 bases, 9 bases remained unmatched. The DNA of the CDR3 is TGTGCCAGCAGCTTGGCCGCGACTAGCACCCGAGAGACCCAGTACTTC. Translation gives CASSLAATSTRETQYF.